The TCR beta chain under discussion was sequenced for a study of blood T cells in healthy people across ages. Looking at the study overall: Template switching recovered approximately one barcoded beta molecule for every two T cells. Study-level points and caveats: The study regarded diversity estimates from one million T cells as underestimates.

It was with a sample-barcoded 5' primer and a J-beta primer mix that a second PCR of about 6 to 12 cycles was run. Researchers report that a template-switch adaptor with 12 random nucleotides tagged each cDNA molecule. MiXCR was run by TCRdb on the 5' RACE reads, yielding one entry per CDR3 protein. The data hold around 1,900,000 distinct CDR3 sequences, with roughly two fifths observed a single time. This clonotype was picked up a small number of times. Its antigen remains unidentified. The sample comprised blood. This sequence originates from a human donor in good health.

The CDR3 loop is CASSTEGLADEQFF. The CDR3 DNA sequence: TGTGCCAGCAGTACGGAAGGACTAGCCGATGAGCAGTTCTTC. The rearrangement joins TRBV6-2 or TRBV6-3 to TRBJ2-1; 8 bases are a match to TRBD2. Germline loops: CDR1 MNHEY, CDR2 SVGEGT. Trimming took 5 bases from V and 8 from J; bases not matched to a gene: 8. There are 14 residues in the CDR3.